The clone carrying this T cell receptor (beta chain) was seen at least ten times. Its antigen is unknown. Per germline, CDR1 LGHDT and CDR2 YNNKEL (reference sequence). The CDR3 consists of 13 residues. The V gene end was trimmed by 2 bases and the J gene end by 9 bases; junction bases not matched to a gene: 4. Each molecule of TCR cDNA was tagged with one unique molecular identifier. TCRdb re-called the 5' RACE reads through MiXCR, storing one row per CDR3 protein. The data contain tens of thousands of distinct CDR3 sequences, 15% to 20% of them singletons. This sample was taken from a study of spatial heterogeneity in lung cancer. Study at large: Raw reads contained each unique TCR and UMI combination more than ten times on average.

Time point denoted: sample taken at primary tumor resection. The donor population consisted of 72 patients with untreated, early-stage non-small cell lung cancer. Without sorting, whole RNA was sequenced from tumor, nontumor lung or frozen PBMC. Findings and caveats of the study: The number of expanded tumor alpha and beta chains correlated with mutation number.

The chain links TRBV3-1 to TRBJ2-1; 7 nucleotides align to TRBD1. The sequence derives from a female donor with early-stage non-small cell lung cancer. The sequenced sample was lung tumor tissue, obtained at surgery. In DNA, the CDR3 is TGTGCCAGCAGCCAACCAGGGGGTCCTGAGCAGTTCTTC. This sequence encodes CASSQPGGPEQFF.